The 25 T cell receptor beta chains in this list originate from one sample, sequenced in a study of cytomegalovirus exposure and HLA in healthy donors. Repertoires were generated with immunoSEQ multiplex PCR, while TCRdb's copy carries only in-frame clones and drops some. Here the sample spans about 64,000 clones, more than 85% being singletons. The sample taken for sequencing was PBMCs. Every receptor here comes from a woman in her late teens or twenties in good health and CMV-seronegative.

This chain connects TRBV4-1 to TRBJ2-3; D call uncertain. Germline V lookup: CDR1 MGHRA, CDR2 YSYEKL. Trimming took off 4 bases at V and 4 bases at J, with 9 bases between the two ends. This CDR3 contains 13 residues. The CDR3: CASSPSVADTQYF. The CDR3 DNA sequence: TGCGCCAGCAGCCCGAGCGTCGCAGATACGCAGTATTTT.

This chain uses TRBV7-3 with TRBJ2-1; 12 nucleotides match TRBD2. This CDR3 spans 15 amino acids. Germline-derived CDR1 and CDR2 are SGHTA and FQGTGA. J was trimmed by 7 bases and V by 4 bases; bases with no gene match: 5. DNA of the CDR3: TGTGCCAGCAGCTCGAAGGGGACTAGCGGGAATGAGCAGTTCTTC. Protein product: CASSSKGTSGNEQFF.

The chain employs TRBV28 and TRBJ1-5; 9 bases map to TRBD1. Germline loops: CDR1 MDHEN, CDR2 SYDVKM. This CDR3 has 15 residues. V shed 8 bases, J shed 6 bases, and the junction held 11 bases outside the gene matches. The CDR3 bases are TGTGCCAGCTATACAGGGACAGGGCTTACTCAGCCCCAGCATTTT. It is translated as CASYTGTGLTQPQHF.

The chain has TRBV5-4 and TRBJ2-7; 16 bases map to TRBD2. V dropped 0 bases and J dropped 5; count of bases not matched to a gene: 2. The CDR3 is made up of 16 amino acids. The germline V gene has CDR1 SGHNT and CDR2 YYREEE (reference sequence). The CDR3 sequence is CASSLGGTSGRDEQYF. The CDR3 DNA is TGTGCCAGCAGCTTGGGAGGGACTAGCGGGAGGGACGAGCAGTACTTC.

V is TRBV29-1 and J is TRBJ2-3, with D possibly being TRBD1 (7 bases). V lost 6 bases and J lost 0, with 19 bases in between. Germline V gene lookup returns CDR1 SQVTM and CDR2 ANQGSEA. The CDR3 is 16 amino acids. CDR3 bases: TGCAGCGTGGGGGGCCAGGAGGGGGCGAGCACAGATACGCAGTATTTT. This sequence encodes CSVGGQEGASTDTQYF.

This clone occurred once. The J gene is TRBJ1-5, the V gene TRBV6-4; perhaps TRBD1 as D (6 bases). Germline V gene sequence: CDR1 MRHNA, CDR2 SNTAGT. The CDR3 runs 14 residues. V lost 4 bases, J lost 2 bases, and 9 bases lay in between. The CDR3 sequence is CASSVQGRNQPQHF. The CDR3 DNA sequence: TGTGCCAGCAGTGTACAGGGACGCAATCAGCCCCAGCATTTT.

This chain uses TRBV11-2 with TRBJ2-3; TRBD2 matches at 8 bases. V trimming: 2 bases; J trimming: 6 bases; junction bases outside the gene matches: 7. This CDR3 comprises 15 residues. Germline lookup yields CDR1 SGHAT and CDR2 FQNNGV. CDR3 sequence (DNA): TGTGCCAGCAGCTTAAACGGCGGGGGGATGGATACGCAGTATTTT. Translated: CASSLNGGGMDTQYF.

The chain has TRBV7-9 and TRBJ1-5; 7 nucleotides line up with TRBD1. CDR3 length: 15 amino acids. V dropped 3 bases and J dropped 6; count of bases not matched to a gene: 8. Germline V CDR1 and CDR2: SEHNR, FQNEAQ (reference sequence). The CDR3 sequence: CASSLSGGTSQPQHF. CDR3 bases: TGTGCCAGCAGCTTGTCAGGGGGTACAAGTCAGCCCCAGCATTTT.

This clone has only one observation. The rearrangement links TRBV27 to TRBJ1-2, with unresolved D. This CDR3 comprises 14 residues. V lost 2 bases to trimming and J lost 7 bases, with 14 bases between them. Germline loops: CDR1 MNHEY, CDR2 SMNVEV (reference sequence). CDR3 DNA: TGTGCCAGCAGTTTAAACGAGTGGGCACTTGGCTACACCTTC. Translated, it gives CASSLNEWALGYTF.

The V and J genes are TRBV21-1 and TRBJ2-7; the D call of TRBD2 is as the table states it, not checked on the DNA. TRBV21-1 is a pseudogene segment. The CDR3 totals 13 residues. The CDR3 sequence is CASSKPAGHEQYF. The CDR3 nucleotides are TGTGCCAGCAGCAAGCCCGCGGGTCACGAGCAGTACTTC.

The table lists this clone with a count of one. The CDR3, as DNA: TGTGCCAGTACCGCGACAGGGGGCATGGAGACCCAGTACTTC. Its protein is CASTATGGMETQYF. The chain carries TRBV19 and TRBJ2-5; TRBD1 matches at 10 bases. The CDR3 covers 14 residues. The V and J ends lost 7 bases and 5 bases, in that order; junction bases with no gene match: 7. The germline V gene encodes CDR1 LNHDA and CDR2 SQIVND (reference sequence).

V and J are TRBV5-6 and TRBJ1-5; possibly TRBD1 for D (6 bases). This CDR3 contains 15 residues. V was shortened by 1 base and J by 7 bases, with 15 bases between the two germline ends. The germline V gene has CDR1 SGHDT and CDR2 YYEEEE. CDR3 loop: CASSLYGGSRQPQHF. CDR3 nucleotides: TGTGCCAGCAGCTTGTATGGGGGCTCGCGGCAGCCCCAGCATTTT.

This chain connects TRBV27 to TRBJ2-1; 10 bases agree with TRBD2. The V segment lost 6 bases and the J segment 4 bases; nucleotides outside the gene matches: 12. CDR3 length: 17 amino acids. Germline lookup yields CDR1 MNHEY and CDR2 SMNVEV (reference sequence). CDR3 nucleotide sequence: TGTGCCAGCAGCCAGTGGCCTAGCGGGAGCCCTTACAATGAGCAGTTCTTC. As protein: CASSQWPSGSPYNEQFF.

The chain links TRBV11-2 to TRBJ2-7; D unresolved. The CDR3 consists of 14 residues. Germline CDR1 reads SGHAT; CDR2 reads FQNNGV. V lost 1 base to trimming and J lost 4 bases, with 11 bases between them. The DNA for the CDR3 is TGTGCCAGCAGCTTAGGTATCACGGTTTACGAGCAGTACTTC. Encoded protein: CASSLGITVYEQYF.

V usage is TRBV7-2 and J usage is TRBJ1-1, with 8 bases that match TRBD1. The CDR3 is 13 amino acids. The ends lost 5 bases at V and 4 bases at J; junction bases unmatched: 3. CDR1 is SGHTA, CDR2 FQGNSA, per germline. The CDR3 spells CASSMQGATEAFF. Here the CDR3 DNA reads TGTGCCAGCAGCATGCAGGGGGCCACTGAAGCTTTCTTT.

The chain joins TRBV28 to TRBJ2-3; perhaps TRBD1 as D (5 bases). V dropped 10 bases and J dropped 1 base, with 15 bases sitting between them. From germline, CDR1 is MDHEN and CDR2 SYDVKM. There are 14 residues in the CDR3. CDR3 nucleotides: TGTGCCACCTCGGACACCAAGCGCACAGATACGCAGTATTTT. This sequence encodes CATSDTKRTDTQYF.

This sequence joins TRBV11-2 and TRBJ1-2; TRBD1 might be the D (6 bases). The length of the CDR3 is 18 residues. CDR1 SGHAT and CDR2 FQNNGV come from the germline V gene. V was pared by 5 bases and J by 0 bases, with 22 bases between. The CDR3 here is CASSHPGHQTSANYGYTF. In DNA form, the CDR3 reads TGTGCCAGCAGCCACCCGGGACACCAAACCTCAGCTAACTATGGCTACACCTTC.

J is TRBJ2-7 and V is TRBV28; unclear D gene. Trimming took 10 bases from V and 2 from J, leaving 12 bases between them. Germline V CDR1 and CDR2: MDHEN, SYDVKM. The CDR3 sequence is 12 residues long. Here the CDR3 DNA reads TGTGCCACCAATGTGGCCCCCTACGAGCAGTACTTC. This translates into CATNVAPYEQYF.

This chain connects TRBV5-4 to TRBJ2-5; a weak D match, TRBD1 (5 bases). The germline gives CDR1 SGHNT, CDR2 YYREEE (reference sequence). Between the trimmed V and J ends, which lost 0 bases and 3 bases, there was a span of 12 bases. This CDR3 has 15 amino acids. CDR3 in amino acids: CASSLASGAKETQYF. CDR3 DNA sequence: TGTGCCAGCAGCTTGGCCTCTGGGGCCAAAGAGACCCAGTACTTC.

The rearrangement links TRBV5-6 to TRBJ1-3, with D hard to call. This CDR3 is built from 15 residues. Trimming removed 6 bases from V and 0 bases from J, with 13 bases in between. The germline V gene encodes CDR1 SGHDT and CDR2 YYEEEE. Written as DNA, the CDR3 is TGTGCCAGCAACGTGGGCGTCCGCTCTGGAAACACCATATATTTT. Amino acid sequence: CASNVGVRSGNTIYF.

The chain links TRBV5-1 to TRBJ2-2; D is ambiguous. V was cut by 4 bases and J by 5 bases, with 12 bases left in between. CDR1 and CDR2 (germline): SGHRS, YFSETQ. The CDR3 contains 14 residues. The CDR3, as DNA: TGCGCCAGCAGCCTAGGAAGTATTACCGGGGAGCTGTTTTTT. It translates to CASSLGSITGELFF. The variable domain in full, completed from reference TRBV5-1 and TRBJ2-2, reads KAGVTQTPRYLIKTRGQQVTLSCSPISGHRSVSWYQQTPGQGLQFLFEYFSETQRNKGNFPGRFSGRQFSNSRSEMNVSTLELGDSALYLCASSLGSITGELFFGEGSRLTVL.

This chain links TRBV30 with TRBJ2-5; no clear D gene. Germline values: CDR1 GTSNPN, CDR2 SVGIG (reference sequence). V was pared by 4 bases and J by 2 bases, with 11 bases between. The CDR3 is 13 residues long. Here the CDR3 reads CAWIGWAQETQYF. The CDR3, as DNA: TGTGCCTGGATTGGTTGGGCACAAGAGACCCAGTACTTC.

J is TRBJ2-5 and V is TRBV30; D is perhaps TRBD2 (6 bases). CDR3 size: 14 residues. Trimming removed 2 bases from V and 5 bases from J, with 15 bases in between. Germline CDR1 is GTSNPN and CDR2 is SVGIG (reference sequence). This CDR3 is CAWSFPGGRETQYF. CDR3 nucleotide sequence: TGTGCCTGGAGTTTCCCCGGAGGGCGGGAGACCCAGTACTTC.

The chain carries TRBV7-2 and TRBJ1-2; D unclear. The CDR3 has 13 amino acids. The germline gives CDR1 SGHTA, CDR2 FQGNSA. Trimming took 5 bases from V and 7 from J, leaving 14 bases between them. The CDR3 DNA is TGTGCCAGCAGCCAATCCAACAGTGGTGGCTACACCTTC. Amino acid sequence: CASSQSNSGGYTF.

V gene TRBV5-1 combines with J gene TRBJ2-1; D possibly corresponds to TRBD1 (6 bases). The germline gives CDR1 SGHRS, CDR2 YFSETQ. The CDR3 has 14 amino acids. V lost 7 bases, J lost 5 bases, and 16 bases lay in between. The CDR3 reads CASASGQGDNEQFF. For the CDR3, the DNA is TGCGCCAGCGCTTCGGGACAAGGGGACAATGAGCAGTTCTTC. Combining the CDR3 with reference TRBV5-1 and TRBJ2-1 gives the whole variable domain KAGVTQTPRYLIKTRGQQVTLSCSPISGHRSVSWYQQTPGQGLQFLFEYFSETQRNKGNFPGRFSGRQFSNSRSEMNVSTLELGDSALYLCASASGQGDNEQFFGPGTRLTVL.